This T cell receptor beta chain is from a study of technical replicates of blood from a few donors. The length of the CDR3 is 14 residues. CDR1 is LNHNV and CDR2 is YYDKDF in the germline V gene (reference sequence). V was trimmed by 1 base and J by 2 bases, leaving 8 bases between them. The assay was immunoSEQ multiplex PCR, and TCRdb's table has in-frame clones only and misses some. The table includes about 76,000 clones, 65% to 90% detected once. Material: PBMCs. The clonotype comes from a human donor in good health. Some clones in this sample may be carry-over from other donors' samples. This chain uses TRBV15 with TRBJ1-1; D is unclear. The CDR3 region has the DNA TGTGCCACCAGCAGAGGGGGAGTAAACACTGAAGCTTTCTTT. Amino acids: CATSRGGVNTEAFF.